Listed below are T cell receptor beta chains from one sample, sequenced in a study of blood T cells in healthy people across ages. Using its own MiXCR run on the 5' RACE reads, TCRdb lists one record per CDR3 protein. The repertoire includes 1.5 million to 2 million distinct CDR3 sequences, under 30% of them detected once, and roughly 8.2% sits in the top ten. Sequencing used blood. Receptor source: a young woman in good health. Each CDR3 is given with its conserved first and last residue. A D gene is named only where the DNA matches it firmly. The size entry is marked missing in some rows and otherwise reads once, few, many or a size class.

v_call	clone_size	d_call	j_call	cdr3_nt	cdr3_aa
TRBV6-2/TRBV6-3	few	-	TRBJ1-2	TGTGCCAGCAGTTCCTCGACTCGGGGCTACACCTTC	CASSSSTRGYTF
TRBV14	-	-	TRBJ2-1	TGTGCCAGCCAAGATGCAACGGACTCCTACAATGAGCAGTTCTTC	CASQDATDSYNEQFF
TRBV10-3	few	-	TRBJ2-2	TGTGCCATCAGAGGGGGGGACACCGGGGAGCGGTTTTTT	CAIRGGDTGERFF
TRBV7-2	many	TRBD2	TRBJ2-3	TGTGCCAGCAGCTCTAGCGGTCTTCGCACAGATACGCAGTATTTT	CASSSSGLRTDTQYF
TRBV7-9	many	-	TRBJ2-1	TGTGCCAGCAGCTCCGAACGGGAGAGAGGGAATGAGCAGTTCTTC	CASSSERERGNEQFF
TRBV6-5	-	TRBD1	TRBJ1-2	TGTGCCAGCAGTTACCTCCGGGACAGGGGTTGGGGTTACACCTTC	CASSYLRDRGWGYTF
TRBV7-9	many	TRBD2	TRBJ2-3	TGTGCCAGCAAGGGACTAGTGCCTACAGATACGCAGTATTTT	CASKGLVPTDTQYF
TRBV4-1	-	-	TRBJ1-1	TGCGCCAGTAGCCAGGGGAGGGCCTTCGGGAACACTGAAGCTTTCTTT	CASSQGRAFGNTEAFF
TRBV5-1	-	-	TRBJ2-1	TGCGCCAGCAGCCAGGATGCGGCTACTAATGAGCAGTTCTTC	CASSQDAATNEQFF
TRBV7-6	-	-	TRBJ1-1	TGTGCCAGCAGCTTAGCCGGGGATCCGAACACTGAAGCTTTCTTT	CASSLAGDPNTEAFF
TRBV5-1	-	TRBD2	TRBJ2-3	TGCGCCAGCGCGCGGGGGTTAATCACCGTTGGCACAGATACGCAGTATTTT	CASARGLITVGTDTQYF
TRBV4-2	once	TRBD2	TRBJ2-1	TGTGCCAGCAGCCAACGGGGGACGAGCGGGAGGTACAATGAGCAGTTCTTC	CASSQRGTSGRYNEQFF
TRBV7-6	few	TRBD2	TRBJ2-7	TGTGCCAGCAGCTTCCTAGCGGGGGGTCTTGCCGGAGAGCAGTACTTC	CASSFLAGGLAGEQYF
TRBV11-2	-	-	TRBJ2-1	TGTGCCAGCAGCCCATCTAGGGTCTATGAGCAGTTCTTC	CASSPSRVYEQFF
TRBV11-2	-	-	TRBJ2-3	TGTGCCAGCAGCTACCTGCCCAAATTATCAGATACGCAGTATTTT	CASSYLPKLSDTQYF
TRBV20-1	once	-	TRBJ1-1	TGCAGTGCAGAACGACAGAATGAAGCTTTCTTT	CSAERQNEAFF
TRBV5-1	-	-	TRBJ2-7	TGCGCCAGCAGCAAGACCGGGCCTAAGGACGAGCAGTACTTC	CASSKTGPKDEQYF
TRBV9	-	-	TRBJ2-3	TGTGCCAGCAGCGCCCTACAGGGTAGTACGCAGTATTTT	CASSALQGSTQYF
TRBV6-5	many	-	TRBJ1-1	TGTGCCAGCAGTCCCCCGCGAGGGAACACTGAAGCTTTCTTT	CASSPPRGNTEAFF
TRBV7-2	-	-	TRBJ2-3	TGTGCCAGCAGCGCCGAGGGGGGGTGGACAGATACGCAGTATTTT	CASSAEGGWTDTQYF